This TCR beta chain was captured in a study of cytomegalovirus exposure and HLA in healthy donors. The CDR3 sequence is 19 residues long. The ends lost 6 bases at V and 2 bases at J; junction bases unmatched: 16. Germline V gene sequence: CDR1 SNHLY, CDR2 FYNNEI. The study, taken as a whole, reports: In an earlier analysis, most TCR beta V segments were productive about 87% or about 30% of the time.

Comment on this clone: The antigen is undetermined.

Researchers ran the PCR with 60 Vbeta and 13 Jbeta primers. The data were produced by immunoSEQ multiplex PCR, yet TCRdb's version contains in-frame clones alone and is incomplete. The sample records fewer than 100,000 clones, around four fifths being singletons. The receptor was derived from a male donor in good health and CMV-seropositive. The chain recombines TRBV2 with TRBJ1-5; 10 positions agree with TRBD1. Sequenced material: PBMCs. CDR3 nucleotide sequence: TGTGCCAGCAGCCACACGGAAGGGACAGGGGATTTCGGCAATCAGCCCCAGCATTTT. Amino acids: CASSHTEGTGDFGNQPQHF.